This T cell receptor (beta chain) appears in the sequencing data of a study of CD8 T cells in ankylosing spondylitis. Points from the study as a whole: Within matched ankylosing spondylitis synovial fluid, disease-linked clones were reportedly significantly enriched. Both synovial fluid and blood in reactive arthritis had previously been reported to carry some motif variants.

It was by quantitative 5'-RACE with molecular barcodes that TCR beta libraries were made. MiXCR, applied by TCRdb to the 5' RACE reads, yields one record per CDR3 protein. The table has 120,000 or so distinct CDR3 sequences, roughly 13% seen once. The sample holds many counts of this clonotype. What it binds is unknown. This receptor was identified in a female donor with ankylosing spondylitis or in good health (not recorded which). Material for sequencing was blood, either unsorted or a sorted T cell fraction (not recorded which).

DNA of the CDR3: TGTGCCAGCAGCGTAGAGGGGTGGAATGAGCAGTTCTTC. Amino acid sequence: CASSVEGWNEQFF. The J gene is TRBJ2-1, the V gene TRBV9, with a weak D call TRBD1 (5 bases). V was cut by 0 bases and J by 7 bases, with 8 bases left in between. Germline CDR1 reads SGDLS; CDR2 reads YYNGEE. CDR3 length: 13 amino acids.